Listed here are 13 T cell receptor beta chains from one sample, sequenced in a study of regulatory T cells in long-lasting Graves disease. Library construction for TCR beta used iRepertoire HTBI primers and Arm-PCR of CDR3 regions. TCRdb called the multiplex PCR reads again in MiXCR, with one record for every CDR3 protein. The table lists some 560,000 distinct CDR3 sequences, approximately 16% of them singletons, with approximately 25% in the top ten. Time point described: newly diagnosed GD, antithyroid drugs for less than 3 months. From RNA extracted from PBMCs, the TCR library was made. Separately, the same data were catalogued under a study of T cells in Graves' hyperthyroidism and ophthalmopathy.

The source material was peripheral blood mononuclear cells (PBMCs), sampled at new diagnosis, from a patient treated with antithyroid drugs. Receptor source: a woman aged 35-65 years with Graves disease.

The CDR3 bases are TGCGCCAGCAGCCAAGTTGTTGTTACCAACATTCAGTACTTC. Protein: CASSQVVVTNIQYF. This chain connects TRBV4-1 to TRBJ2-4; no definite D call. The CDR3 is made up of 14 amino acids. V lost 1 base to trimming and J lost 7 bases, with 11 bases between them. The germline V gene has CDR1 MGHRA and CDR2 YSYEKL.

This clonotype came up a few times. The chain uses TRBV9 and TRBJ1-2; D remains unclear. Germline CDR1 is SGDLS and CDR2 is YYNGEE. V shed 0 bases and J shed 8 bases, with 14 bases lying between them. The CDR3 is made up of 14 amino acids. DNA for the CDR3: TGTGCCAGCAGCGTAGAAACGGCAGCGGGGGGCTACACCTTC. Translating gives CASSVETAAGGYTF.

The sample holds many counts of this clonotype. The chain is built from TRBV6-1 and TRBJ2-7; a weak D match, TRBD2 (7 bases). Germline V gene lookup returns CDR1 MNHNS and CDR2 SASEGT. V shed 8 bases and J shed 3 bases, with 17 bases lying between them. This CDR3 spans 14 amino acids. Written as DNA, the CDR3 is TGTGCCAGCGTGGGGGGGGCGGGGATCTACGAGCAGTACTTC. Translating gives CASVGGAGIYEQYF.

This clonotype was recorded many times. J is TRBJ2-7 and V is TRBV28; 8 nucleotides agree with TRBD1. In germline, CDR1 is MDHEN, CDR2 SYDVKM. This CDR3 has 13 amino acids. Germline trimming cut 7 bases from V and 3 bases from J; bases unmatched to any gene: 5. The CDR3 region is CASNRTGGYEQYF. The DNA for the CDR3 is TGTGCCAGCAACCGAACAGGGGGCTACGAGCAGTACTTC. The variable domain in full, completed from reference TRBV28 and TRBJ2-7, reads DVKVTQSSRYLVKRTGEKVFLECVQDMDHENMFWYRQDPGLGLRLIYFSYDVKMKEKGDIPEGYSVSREKKERFSLILESASTNQTSMYLCASNRTGGYEQYFGPGTRLTVT.

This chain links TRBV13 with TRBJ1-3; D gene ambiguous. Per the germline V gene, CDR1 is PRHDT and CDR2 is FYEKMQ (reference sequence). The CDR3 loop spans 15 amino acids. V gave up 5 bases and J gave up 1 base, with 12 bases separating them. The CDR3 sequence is CASSNLVVSGNTIYF. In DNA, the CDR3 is TGTGCCAGCAGCAACCTCGTGGTTTCTGGAAACACCATATATTTT.

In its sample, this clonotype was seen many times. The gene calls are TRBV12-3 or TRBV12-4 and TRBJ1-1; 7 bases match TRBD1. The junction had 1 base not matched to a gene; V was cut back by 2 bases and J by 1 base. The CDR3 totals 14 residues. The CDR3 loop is CASSLTGANTEAFF. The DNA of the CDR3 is TGTGCCAGCAGTTTAACAGGGGCGAACACTGAAGCTTTCTTT.

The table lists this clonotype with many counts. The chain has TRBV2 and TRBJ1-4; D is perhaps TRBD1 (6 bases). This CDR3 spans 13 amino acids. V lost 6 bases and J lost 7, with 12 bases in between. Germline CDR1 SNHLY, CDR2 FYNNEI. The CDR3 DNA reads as TGTGCCAGCAGATACGGGACACTTGAAAAACTGTTTTTT. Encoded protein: CASRYGTLEKLFF. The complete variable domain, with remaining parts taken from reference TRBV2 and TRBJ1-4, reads EPEVTQTPSHQVTQMGQEVILRCVPISNHLYFYWYRQILGQKVEFLVSFYNNEISEKSEIFDDQFSVERPDGSNFTLKIRSTKLEDSAMYFCASRYGTLEKLFFGSGTQLSVL.

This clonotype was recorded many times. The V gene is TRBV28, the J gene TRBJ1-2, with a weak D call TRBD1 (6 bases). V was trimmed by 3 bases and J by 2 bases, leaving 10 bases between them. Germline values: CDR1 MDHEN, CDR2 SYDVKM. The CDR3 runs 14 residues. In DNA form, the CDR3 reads TGTGCCAGCAGTTTCTGGACAGACAACTATGGCTACACCTTC. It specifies CASSFWTDNYGYTF.

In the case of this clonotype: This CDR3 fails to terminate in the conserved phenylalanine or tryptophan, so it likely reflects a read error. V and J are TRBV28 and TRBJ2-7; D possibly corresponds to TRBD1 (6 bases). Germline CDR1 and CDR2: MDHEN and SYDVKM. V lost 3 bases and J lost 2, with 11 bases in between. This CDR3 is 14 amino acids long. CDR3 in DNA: TGTGCCAGCAGTTTCCAGACAGGAACCTACGAGCAGTACCTC. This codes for CASSFQTGTYEQYL.

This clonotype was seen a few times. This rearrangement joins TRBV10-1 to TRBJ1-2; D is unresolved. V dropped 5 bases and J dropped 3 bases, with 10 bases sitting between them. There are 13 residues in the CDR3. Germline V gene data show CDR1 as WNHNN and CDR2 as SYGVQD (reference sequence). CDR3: CASSSSSYYGYTF. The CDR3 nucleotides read TGCGCCAGCAGTTCCAGTTCTTACTATGGCTACACCTTC.

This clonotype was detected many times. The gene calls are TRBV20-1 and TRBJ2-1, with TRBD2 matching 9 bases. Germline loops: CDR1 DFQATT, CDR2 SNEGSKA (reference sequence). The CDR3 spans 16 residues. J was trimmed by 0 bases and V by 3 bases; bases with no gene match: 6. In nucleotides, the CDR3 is TGCAGTGCTAGGGCCCTAGCGGGGAGCTCCTACAATGAGCAGTTCTTC. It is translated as CSARALAGSSYNEQFF.

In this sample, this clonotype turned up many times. The chain's CDR3 is CASSSLTGEREQYF. The CDR3 nucleotides are TGTGCCAGCAGTTCTTTGACAGGGGAGCGCGAGCAGTACTTC. The chain recombines TRBV12-3 or TRBV12-4 with TRBJ2-7, with TRBD1 matching over 8 bases. The ends lost 4 bases at V and 6 bases at J; junction bases unmatched: 8. CDR3 size: 14 residues.

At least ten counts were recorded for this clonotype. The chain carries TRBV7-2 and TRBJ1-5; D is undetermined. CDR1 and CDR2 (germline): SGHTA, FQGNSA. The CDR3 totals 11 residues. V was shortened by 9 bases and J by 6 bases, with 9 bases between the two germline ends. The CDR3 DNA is TGTGCCAGTGGATCGGCTCAGCCCCAGCATTTT. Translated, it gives CASGSAQPQHF.